This T cell receptor beta chain was identified in a study of shared clonotypes between healthy human individuals (TCRdb year 2020). Background on the whole study: Three men and a couple of women, aged 18 to 49 years, made up the cohort. Blood TCR repertoires of roughly five healthy adults were deeply sequenced to estimate repertoire size and the extent of clonotype sharing between individuals. Libraries were prepared and TCR repertoires were sequenced by different laboratories using diverse techniques, in order to increase sequencing depth and limit assay-specific biases. Between about 0.8 and 9.5 billion PBMCs per donor were obtained by leukapheresis. Broad study findings and their caveats: Pairwise subsampling indicated that sequencing depth was expected to affect the degree of clonotype sharing among donors. The genetic and exposure-history diversity represented was limited by the small number of donors. Sampling was restricted to blood, and TCR repertoires in tissue are likely to differ from TCR repertoires in blood.

From cysteine to phenylalanine, the CDR3 is 16 amino acids long. The kept DNA is CDR3 alone, 48 bases in frame from the first base. The germline V and J ends show losses of 3 bases and 2 bases respectively, and no gene match explains 10 bases of the junction. Looking up the germline V gene yields CDR1 SGHRS and CDR2 YFSETQ. The sample holds one count of this clone. The antigen this receptor binds is unknown. Base qualities are not at hand, and no much larger clone is one base apart. Using the deep immunoSEQ assay, multiplex PCR amplified TCR CDR3 regions from genomic DNA. Extracted genomic DNA from each cell subset was spread evenly across all wells of several immunoSEQ 96-well plates, with each plate serving as a replicate. Each replicate PCR for unsorted PBMC received roughly 300 ng genomic DNA, equal to about 30,000 T cell genomes. Unsorted PBMC genomic DNA was sequenced across ten immunoSEQ deep assay plates. The purified libraries were quantified using a Qubit 3.0 fluorometer, sized with a Bioanalyzer 2100, and then quantified again using the KAPA Library Quantification kit. A separate single-read 150-cycle Illumina NextSeq 550 flow cell was used to sequence each immunoSEQ 96-well plate. As for the authors' bioinformatics: Because the immunoSEQ output included only junctional sequences and no quality scores, the filtering could not be the same as the filtering used for full-length reads. To assign V/J genes and CDR3, sequences were annotated using PyIR, a Python wrapper for IgBLAST v1.9, with IMGT germline references. Reads were filtered out if the reads had weak V/J assignments (E-value above 1e-6), no CDR3, stop codons, out-of-frame junctions, or ambiguous translated residues. A V3J clonotype was defined by an identical inferred V gene, J gene, and CDR3 amino acid sequence. The percentage overlap between two repertoires was calculated by dividing the number of shared unique clonotypes by the size of the smaller repertoire. RTK rarefaction, the Chao1 estimator, and Recon v2.1 estimates of unobserved clonotypes were used to assess repertoire richness. This is the immuneACCESS table as TCRdb keeps it, with only in-frame sequences that have V and J called. A part of the clones is gone; compared with another copy, unresolved V genes explain less than half, and the rest is unexplained. D and trimming were read from the DNA, whereas the V and J calls and clone size are those reported in that table. The sample table records 450,000 or so clones; approximately 71% of these occur just once. The ten largest clones capture around 12% of the sample.

Healthy HIV-negative adults with no recently reported acute infections or vaccinations were included as donors. All donors were Caucasian adults living in Nashville, Tennessee, USA. For unsorted samples, about 90 million PBMCs were counted, and genomic DNA was extracted using the QIAamp DNA Blood Mini kit. After blood collection by leukapheresis, PBMCs were isolated using Ficoll-Histopaque density gradient centrifugation and then cryopreserved in the vapor phase of liquid nitrogen. The sequence came from a woman in her thirties or forties in good health. Some clones in this sample may be carry-over from other donors' samples. The source material was PBMCs. The chain was built from TRBV5-1 and TRBJ2-7, and 8 junction bases match TRBD1. For the CDR3, the sequence is CASSSTGTGNPYEQYF. The nucleotide sequence reads as follows: TGCGCCAGCAGCTCCACCGGGACAGGCAACCCCTACGAGCAGTACTTC.